The 9 T cell receptor beta chains listed next were all sequenced from one sample in a study of shared clonotypes between healthy human individuals (dated by TCRdb to 2020 to 2021). Preparation of the library involved the immunoSEQ multiplex PCR assay. TCRdb stores this immuneACCESS table with in-frame sequences only. Part of the clones is absent; in the studies checked, under half of the shortfall reflects unresolved V genes, and no reason is known for the rest. The sample has a few million clones on record, over 85% of them singletons. The top ten clones comprise around 0.15% of the sample. Sequenced material: naive CD4+ T cells sorted from blood. Per the publication, the cell subset or site label means: CD45RA+ positively selected. These receptors all stem from a man aged 18-30 years in good health.

The CDR3 protein is CASSRRQGLGTDTQYF. The CDR3 nucleotides read TGTGCCAGTAGCCGGAGGCAGGGGCTCGGCACAGATACGCAGTATTTT. V usage is TRBV19 and J usage is TRBJ2-3, with D tentatively TRBD1 (6 bases). This CDR3 has 16 residues. V was pared by 6 bases and J by 1 base, with 17 bases between. Germline lookup yields CDR1 LNHDA and CDR2 SQIVND (reference sequence).

The V call is TRBV6-5, the J call TRBJ2-7, with 8 nucleotides matching TRBD1. CDR3 size: 13 residues. CDR1 and CDR2 from the germline V gene are MNHEY and SVGAGI. V was pared by 6 bases and J by 6 bases, with 7 bases of the junction left unmatched. The DNA for the CDR3 is TGTGCCAGCAGGATCTCAGGGGGCAGCGAGCAGTACTTC. Amino acids: CASRISGGSEQYF.

The J gene is TRBJ1-4, the V gene TRBV10-3; D call uncertain. Trimming removed 2 bases from V and 3 bases from J, with 7 bases in between. The CDR3 loop spans 14 amino acids. Germline CDR1 ENHRY, CDR2 SYGVKD. CDR3 nucleotides: TGTGCCATCAGTGAGCCGGCAGCTAATGAAAAACTGTTTTTT. It yields the protein CAISEPAANEKLFF.

V usage is TRBV10-3 and J usage is TRBJ2-5; D is possibly TRBD1 or TRBD2 (5 bases each). The CDR3 is made up of 14 amino acids. The germline V gene encodes CDR1 ENHRY and CDR2 SYGVKD. Trimming took off 6 bases at V and 2 bases at J, with 13 bases between the two ends. CDR3 amino acids: CAISPGPPQETQYF. CDR3 DNA: TGTGCCATCAGCCCGGGGCCCCCTCAAGAGACCCAGTACTTC.

V is TRBV5-1 and J is TRBJ1-1; tentatively, D is TRBD1 (5 bases). V lost 0 bases and J 8 bases, leaving 14 bases between the germline ends. This CDR3 has 14 amino acids. The germline V gene encodes CDR1 SGHRS and CDR2 YFSETQ. CDR3 coding DNA: TGCGCCAGCAGCTTGGGGGACCCCGGGGTGGAAGCTTTCTTT. This gives the protein CASSLGDPGVEAFF.

This clone was found once. The rearrangement uses TRBV5-1 and TRBJ1-1; 7 nucleotides agree with TRBD1. In germline, CDR1 is SGHRS, CDR2 YFSETQ. V shed 3 bases, J shed 8 bases, and the junction held 7 bases outside the gene matches. The CDR3 runs to 13 residues. For the CDR3, the DNA is TGCGCCAGCAGCTCTAACTTACAGGGGGAAGCTTTCTTT. Translation gives CASSSNLQGEAFF.

This sequence joins TRBV5-4 and TRBJ2-2; the match to TRBD2 covers 9 bases. The CDR3 has 16 amino acids. Germline trimming cut 4 bases from V and 3 bases from J; bases unmatched to any gene: 7. Germline V gene sequence: CDR1 SGHNT, CDR2 YYREEE (reference sequence). The DNA of the CDR3 is TGTGCCAGCAGCCCAAGGATAGCGGGGGACACCGGGGAGCTGTTTTTT. Translating gives CASSPRIAGDTGELFF.

This clone appeared a single time. This sequence joins TRBV19 and TRBJ2-3; D uncertain. V lost 5 bases and J lost 0, with 12 bases in between. CDR1 LNHDA and CDR2 SQIVND come from the germline V gene (reference sequence). The CDR3 runs to 15 residues. CDR3 protein: CASSGIGQSTDTQYF. CDR3 bases: TGTGCCAGTAGTGGTATCGGGCAGAGCACAGATACGCAGTATTTT.

This chain links TRBV11-3 with TRBJ2-2; unclear D gene. CDR3 length: 16 residues. Trimming stripped 2 bases from V and 6 bases from J, with 16 bases between. Germline V gives CDR1 SGHNT, CDR2 YENEEA. CDR3 sequence: CASSLSTVGKAGELFF. CDR3 in DNA: TGTGCCAGCAGCTTATCCACCGTTGGGAAAGCCGGGGAGCTGTTTTTT.